This TCR beta chain was obtained from a study of cytomegalovirus exposure and HLA in healthy donors. About the research overall: Within an early data release were about 85 million unique TCRs drawn from HLA-typed donors. Around 76% of 300 to 450 genotyped donors fell in the Caucasian-associated ancestry cluster. Findings of the study overall: As confirmed in vitro, a few CMV-associated chains were specific for CMV antigens.

The CDR3 totals 14 residues. Germline CDR1 and CDR2: SNHLY and FYNNEI. The V gene lost 3 bases and the J gene lost 5 bases, with 10 bases spanning the gap. For this clone: The antigen remains unidentified.

Vbeta (60) and Jbeta (13) primers were used in the PCR. Clones were sequenced by immunoSEQ multiplex PCR, and TCRdb holds only the in-frame ones, with some missing. The data show over 130,000 clones, 76% seen once. This TCR derives from a middle-aged man in good health and CMV-seronegative. J is TRBJ2-2 and V is TRBV2; tentative D call: TRBD2 (5 bases). Material for sequencing was PBMCs. CDR3 sequence: CASSDQPGTGELFF. CDR3 bases: TGTGCCAGCAGTGATCAGCCGGGGACCGGGGAGCTGTTTTTT.